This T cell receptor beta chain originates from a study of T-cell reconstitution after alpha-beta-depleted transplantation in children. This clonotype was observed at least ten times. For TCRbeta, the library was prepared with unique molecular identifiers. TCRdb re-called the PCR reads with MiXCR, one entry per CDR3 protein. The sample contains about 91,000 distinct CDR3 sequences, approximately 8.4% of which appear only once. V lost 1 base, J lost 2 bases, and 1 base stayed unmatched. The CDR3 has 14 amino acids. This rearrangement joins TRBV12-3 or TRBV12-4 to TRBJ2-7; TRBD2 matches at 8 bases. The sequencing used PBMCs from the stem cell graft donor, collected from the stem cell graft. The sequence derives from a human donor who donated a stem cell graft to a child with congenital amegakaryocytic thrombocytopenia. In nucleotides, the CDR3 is TGTGCCAGCAGTTTAGACGGGAGGGCCTACGAGCAGTACTTC. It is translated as CASSLDGRAYEQYF.